A selection of T cell receptor beta chains follows, all from one sample in a study of T cell changes during pregnancy in multiple sclerosis. Libraries were prepared by immunoSEQ multiplex PCR; TCRdb keeps only in-frame clonotypes and omits some of them. This table has around 42,000 clones, around 92% appearing once. Source: CD4+ T cells from peripheral blood mononuclear cells, taken after pregnancy. These TCRs come from a female donor in good health, enrolled as a control in a pregnancy study. Both conserved end residues are part of each CDR3. A D gene is named only where the DNA matches it firmly. Rows give clone size only sometimes, using once, few, many, or a class for an expanded clone.

>TRBV5-4|TRBJ2-1|NA|TRBD2
CASSLRLAGGDEQFF
TGTGCCAGCAGCTTGAGACTAGCGGGAGGGGATGAGCAGTTCTTC
>TRBV14|TRBJ1-2|NA|NA
CASSQVGASLGEGYTF
TGTGCCAGCAGCCAAGTTGGGGCCTCGCTCGGAGAAGGCTACACCTTC
>TRBV7-6|TRBJ2-2|NA|TRBD2
CASSLVASGTGELFF
TGTGCCAGCAGCTTAGTTGCTAGCGGGACCGGGGAGCTGTTTTTT
>TRBV10-3|TRBJ2-2|NA|TRBD2
CAIRAGTSTGELFF
TGTGCCATCAGGGCCGGGACTAGCACCGGGGAGCTGTTTTTT
>TRBV5-1|TRBJ2-5|NA|TRBD1
CASSSQTGQNQETQYF
TGCGCCAGCAGCTCCCAGACGGGACAGAACCAAGAGACCCAGTACTTC
>TRBV4-2|TRBJ2-1|NA|TRBD2
CASSQDAGLAGEQFF
TGTGCCAGCAGCCAAGACGCGGGACTAGCGGGAGAGCAGTTCTTC
>TRBV5-4|TRBJ2-5|once|TRBD1
CASSIDRAETQYF
TGTGCCAGCAGTATAGACAGGGCAGAGACCCAGTACTTC
>TRBV10-3|TRBJ1-4|NA|NA
CAISAWQGGGEKLFF
TGTGCCATCAGTGCTTGGCAGGGAGGAGGGGAAAAACTGTTTTTT
>TRBV28|TRBJ1-5|NA|NA
CASNAAGRSQPQHF
TGTGCCAGCAACGCGGCGGGGAGAAGCCAGCCCCAGCATTTT
>TRBV28|TRBJ2-7|NA|NA
CASGRGPNHEQYF
TGTGCCAGCGGGAGAGGGCCCAACCACGAGCAGTACTTC
>TRBV2|TRBJ2-7|NA|TRBD2
CASSVAGAYEQYF
TGTGCCAGCAGTGTGGCGGGGGCCTACGAGCAGTACTTC
>TRBV29-1|TRBJ2-2|NA|TRBD1
CSVEGQGAFGELFF
TGCAGCGTTGAAGGACAGGGGGCTTTCGGGGAGCTGTTTTTT
>TRBV28|TRBJ1-1|few|NA
CASGQSAGATEAFF
TGTGCCAGCGGACAGTCAGCGGGAGCCACTGAAGCTTTCTTT
>TRBV5-5|TRBJ2-2|NA|NA
CASSLGHFWDTGELFF
TGTGCCAGCAGCTTGGGACACTTCTGGGACACCGGGGAGCTGTTTTTT
>TRBV10-2|TRBJ2-1|NA|NA
CASSTGLGNEQFF
TGCGCCAGCAGCACAGGGTTGGGCAATGAGCAGTTCTTC
>TRBV6-6|TRBJ1-5|NA|NA
CASTQLRAYSNQPQHF
TGTGCCAGCACCCAACTCAGGGCCTATAGCAATCAGCCCCAGCATTTT
>TRBV28|TRBJ1-3|NA|NA
CATSPGGWYPSSGNTIYF
TGTGCCACCTCACCGGGTGGGTGGTACCCATCCTCTGGAAACACCATATATTTT
>TRBV5-4|TRBJ1-1|few|NA
CASSETTSNTEAFF
TGTGCCAGCAGCGAGACAACCTCGAACACTGAAGCTTTCTTT
>TRBV7-8|TRBJ1-5|once|NA
CASSRDTYSNQPQHF
TGTGCCAGCAGCCGGGACACGTATAGCAATCAGCCCCAGCATTTT
>TRBV4-1|TRBJ1-1|NA|NA
CASSRRDGAGRAEAFF
TGCGCCAGCAGCCGAAGGGACGGGGCGGGAAGGGCTGAAGCTTTCTTT
>TRBV2|TRBJ2-6|NA|TRBD1
CAGLRDRDVSGANVLTF
TGTGCCGGCCTCCGGGACAGGGATGTCTCTGGGGCCAACGTCCTGACTTTC
>TRBV5-1|TRBJ2-1|NA|TRBD2
CASSMLAGAYNEQFF
TGCGCCAGCAGCATGTTAGCGGGGGCCTACAATGAGCAGTTCTTC
>TRBV29-1|TRBJ1-5|NA|NA
CSATTRGQPQHF
TGCAGCGCAACCACCCGGGGGCAGCCCCAGCATTTT
>TRBV4-3|TRBJ2-3|NA|TRBD2
CASSQDGAGGTDTQYF
TGCGCCAGCAGCCAAGATGGAGCGGGAGGGACAGATACGCAGTATTTT
>TRBV11-2|TRBJ2-7|few|TRBD2
CASSLTGGRYEQYF
TGTGCCAGCAGCTTAACGGGAGGCCGCTACGAGCAGTACTTC
>TRBV5-1|TRBJ2-3|NA|TRBD2
CASSFLAGGGNTQYF
TGCGCCAGCAGCTTCCTAGCGGGGGGCGGGAATACGCAGTATTTT
>TRBV9|TRBJ2-6|few|NA
CASSVGGSGANVLTF
TGTGCCAGCAGCGTAGGCGGCTCCGGGGCCAACGTCCTGACTTTC
>TRBV28|TRBJ2-2|NA|NA
CASTPRGGPNTGELFF
TGTGCCAGTACCCCCCGGGGAGGACCCAACACCGGGGAGCTGTTTTTT
>TRBV5-1|TRBJ2-3|NA|TRBD2
CASSLFSAGGTSTDTQYF
TGCGCCAGCAGCTTGTTCTCAGCGGGGGGAACTAGCACAGATACGCAGTATTTT
>TRBV29-1|TRBJ2-3|NA|TRBD1
CSVGPGQNTDTQYF
TGCAGCGTGGGACCGGGACAGAACACAGATACGCAGTATTTT
>TRBV4-1|TRBJ2-1|NA|TRBD2
CASSRGLAGSVGEQFF
TGCGCCAGCAGCCGGGGACTAGCGGGGTCGGTGGGAGAGCAGTTCTTC
>TRBV10-3|TRBJ1-3|NA|NA
CALEGGNTIYF
TGTGCCCTGGAGGGCGGAAACACCATATATTTT